A single sample is the source of the 32 T cell receptor beta chains below, sequenced in a study of blood T cell repertoires in COVID-19. Assay: immunoSEQ multiplex PCR; the TCRdb copy retains only in-frame clones and omits some. The sample holds approximately 12,000 clones, about 93% seen once. Source material: peripheral blood. The receptors come from a woman aged 70-85 years with active COVID-19.

The chain combines TRBV27 with TRBJ1-6, with D possibly matching TRBD1 (6 bases). The V end lost 6 bases, the J end lost 9 bases, and 18 bases lay between the germline ends. Germline CDR1 is MNHEY and CDR2 is SMNVEV (reference sequence). The length of the CDR3 is 15 residues. CDR3 nucleotides: TGTGCCAGCAGCAAAATCCGGGACAAGAGTTCACCCCTCCACTTT. The encoded protein is CASSKIRDKSSPLHF.

The V gene is TRBV6-2 or TRBV6-3, the J gene TRBJ2-7, with 11 bases aligning to TRBD1. The J segment lost 4 bases and the V segment lost 2 bases, leaving 4 bases of the junction unmatched. Germline CDR1 MNHEY, CDR2 SVGEGT. This CDR3 contains 15 residues. The chain's CDR3 is CASSYIGTGGYEQYF. The CDR3 bases are TGTGCCAGCAGTTACATTGGGACAGGGGGTTACGAGCAGTACTTC.

The chain is built from TRBV4-3 and TRBJ2-7, with 9 bases fitting TRBD2. This CDR3 is 19 amino acids long. Germline V gives CDR1 LGHNA, CDR2 YSLEER. The trim removed 0 bases at V and 7 bases at J, leaving 19 bases unmatched. DNA for the CDR3: TGCGCCAGCAGCCAAGAAGCTAGCGGGGCCCGGTCTTCAGGTAGGGAGCAGTACTTC. Its translation: CASSQEASGARSSGREQYF.

The V and J genes are TRBV30 and TRBJ1-2, with D possibly TRBD1 on 5 matching bases. The germline V gene encodes CDR1 GTSNPN and CDR2 SVGIG (reference sequence). Trimming stripped 0 bases from V and 8 bases from J, with 10 bases between. The CDR3 is 12 residues long. The CDR3 DNA reads as TGTGCCTGGAGTGTAAGCCAGGGCGGCTACACCTTC. Its translation: CAWSVSQGGYTF.

The CDR3 DNA sequence: TGTGCCAGCAGCCAAGACAGGGGGATAGCTTTCTTT. It translates to CASSQDRGIAFF. The chain employs TRBV7-2 and TRBJ1-1; TRBD1 matches at 9 bases. Germline-derived CDR1 and CDR2 are SGHTA and FQGNSA. The CDR3 loop spans 12 amino acids. After removal of 5 bases from V and 10 bases from J, the junction contained 5 bases not matched to a gene.

The chain employs TRBV7-2 and TRBJ2-5; TRBD1 is a possible D gene (6 bases). CDR1 and CDR2 from the germline V gene are SGHTA and FQGNSA. The length of the CDR3 is 13 residues. With 5 bases removed from V and 2 bases from J, the gap between germline ends came to 9 bases. CDR3 DNA: TGTGCCAGCAGCGGGGGCGGGCAAGAGACCCAGTACTTC. Translation gives CASSGGGQETQYF.

The CDR3: CSVEQESYGYTF. DNA of the CDR3: TGCAGCGTAGAACAGGAAAGCTATGGCTACACCTTC. J is TRBJ1-2 and V is TRBV29-1; D might be TRBD1 (5 bases). The germline V gene encodes CDR1 SQVTM and CDR2 ANQGSEA. The CDR3 totals 12 residues. Trimming took 6 bases from V and 4 from J, leaving 12 bases between them.

The V gene is TRBV9, the J gene TRBJ2-5; 10 positions match TRBD1. Germline assignment: CDR1 SGDLS and CDR2 YYNGEE. CDR3 length: 13 residues. V lost 3 bases, J lost 7 bases, and 3 bases stayed unmatched. The CDR3 region has the DNA TGTGCCAGCAGCGCCCGACAGGGGGCGACCCAGTACTTC. This gives the protein CASSARQGATQYF. Combining the CDR3 with reference TRBV9 and TRBJ2-5 gives the whole variable domain DSGVTQTPKHLITATGQRVTLRCSPRSGDLSVYWYQQSLDQGLQFLIQYYNGEERAKGNILERFSAQQFPDLHSELNLSSLELGDSALYFCASSARQGATQYFGPGTRLLVL.

The chain couples TRBV9 to TRBJ1-6, with D tentatively TRBD1 (5 bases). CDR1 is SGDLS and CDR2 is YYNGEE in the germline V gene. This CDR3 region has 12 residues. Between the trimmed V and J ends, which lost 4 bases and 8 bases, there was a span of 7 bases. CDR3 protein: CASSKQDSPLHF. The CDR3 bases are TGTGCCAGCAGCAAACAGGATTCACCCCTCCACTTT.

This rearrangement joins TRBV5-4 to TRBJ2-7; TRBD2 aligns across 9 bases. This CDR3 is built from 14 residues. Trimming cost V 3 bases and J 6 bases; bases outside gene matches: 7. The V gene's germline CDR1 is SGHNT and CDR2 YYREEE (reference sequence). CDR3 nucleotides: TGTGCCAGCAGCTCCTATAGCGGGAGAGGCGAGCAGTACTTC. Amino acids: CASSSYSGRGEQYF.

This sequence joins TRBV11-3 and TRBJ2-1; possible D gene TRBD2, 5 bases. The germline V gene encodes CDR1 SGHNT and CDR2 YENEEA. V lost 4 bases, J lost 3 bases, and 10 bases lay in between. This CDR3 has 14 amino acids. CDR3 loop: CASSSRRGYNEQFF. CDR3 DNA: TGTGCCAGCAGCTCTAGACGGGGCTACAATGAGCAGTTCTTC.

CDR3 residues: CASSGTVISYEQYF. The CDR3 bases are TGTGCCAGTAGCGGGACAGTCATCTCCTACGAGCAGTACTTC. The V and J genes are TRBV19 and TRBJ2-7; 7 bases align to TRBD1. Per the germline V gene, CDR1 is LNHDA and CDR2 is SQIVND (reference sequence). This CDR3 comprises 14 residues. The ends lost 6 bases at V and 0 bases at J; junction bases unmatched: 5. Based on the CDR3 plus reference TRBV19 and TRBJ2-7, the full variable domain is DGGITQSPKYLFRKEGQNVTLSCEQNLNHDAMYWYRQDPGQGLRLIYYSQIVNDFQKGDIAEGYSVSREKKESFPLTVTSAQKNPTAFYLCASSGTVISYEQYFGPGTRLTVT.

This clone was detected a few times. The rearrangement joins TRBV30 to TRBJ1-3; D is possibly TRBD1 (6 bases). The CDR3 consists of 14 residues. The V gene's germline CDR1 is GTSNPN and CDR2 SVGIG (reference sequence). The V end was cut by 2 bases, the J end by 0 bases, with 8 bases between. The CDR3 bases are TGTGCCTGGAGTAGGGGGAACTCTGGAAACACCATATATTTT. Amino acid sequence: CAWSRGNSGNTIYF.

This sequence joins TRBV3-1 (or the pseudogene TRBV3-2) and TRBJ2-5; TRBD2 agrees at 8 bases. Germline values: CDR1 LGHDT, CDR2 YNNKEL (reference sequence). Losses at the gene ends were 6 bases for V and 1 base for J; bases not matched to a gene: 1. The CDR3 covers 13 residues. The CDR3 region is CASRTSGQETQYF. In DNA, the CDR3 is TGTGCCAGCAGAACTAGCGGCCAAGAGACCCAGTACTTC.

J is TRBJ2-5 and V is TRBV10-1; D may be TRBD2 (5 bases). V lost 8 bases, J lost 5 bases, and 12 bases lay in between. The CDR3 has 12 residues. CDR1 is WNHNN, CDR2 SYGVQD, per germline (reference sequence). This CDR3 reads CASLRVGETQYF. In DNA form, the CDR3 reads TGCGCCAGCCTGAGGGTCGGGGAGACCCAGTACTTC.

The gene calls are TRBV5-6 and TRBJ2-1, with D uncertain. V was pared by 2 bases and J by 7 bases, with 10 bases between. The CDR3 is 13 amino acids. Germline V lookup: CDR1 SGHDT, CDR2 YYEEEE. The CDR3 bases are TGTGCCAGCAGCTTAGCAACTTCGAATGAGCAGTTCTTC. Translating gives CASSLATSNEQFF.

This chain links TRBV7-3 with TRBJ2-7; D possibly corresponds to TRBD2 (6 bases). The CDR3 loop spans 17 amino acids. With 2 bases removed from V and 0 bases from J, the gap between germline ends came to 17 bases. CDR1 is SGHTA and CDR2 is FQGTGA in the germline V gene. The CDR3 here is CASSLHPVGGSSYEQYF. The CDR3 nucleotides are TGTGCCAGCAGCTTACACCCGGTGGGGGGAAGCTCCTACGAGCAGTACTTC.

V is TRBV28 and J is TRBJ1-3, with D unclear. This CDR3 comprises 16 residues. Germline V gene sequence: CDR1 MDHEN, CDR2 SYDVKM. V lost 5 bases to trimming and J lost 0 bases, with 14 bases between them. The CDR3 sequence: CASSPLVGLSGNTIYF. CDR3 sequence (DNA): TGTGCCAGCAGTCCCCTTGTTGGCCTCTCTGGAAACACCATATATTTT.

The chain is built from TRBV3-1 (or the pseudogene TRBV3-2) and TRBJ1-2; 7 bases map to TRBD1. The junction had 3 bases not matched to a gene; V was cut back by 3 bases and J by 5 bases. The CDR3 covers 13 residues. Looked up from germline, CDR1 is LGHDT and CDR2 is YNNKEL (reference sequence). The CDR3 region is CASSQDRIYGYTF. The CDR3 nucleotides are TGTGCCAGCAGCCAGGACAGGATTTATGGCTACACCTTC.

This chain uses TRBV6-1 with TRBJ2-5; perhaps D is TRBD1 or TRBD2 (6 bases each). The V and J ends lost 8 bases and 5 bases respectively, with 12 bases between them. From germline, CDR1 is MNHNS and CDR2 SASEGT. CDR3 length: 12 amino acids. CDR3 loop: CASGGGRETQYF. The CDR3 nucleotides read TGTGCCAGCGGTGGGGGGCGGGAGACCCAGTACTTC.

With regard to this clone: Sequence at one end of the junction differs from germline and may be a read error. J is TRBJ2-1 and V is TRBV5-1, with 9 bases lining up with TRBD1. Germline values: CDR1 SGHRS, CDR2 YFSETQ. CDR3 length: 16 residues. The CDR3 region has the DNA TGCGCCAGCAGCGTCTTCCGGGACAGGGCTAGCGGAGAGCGGTTCTTC. This gives the protein CASSVFRDRASGERFF.

In this sample, this clone turned up once. The J gene is TRBJ2-7, the V gene TRBV3-1 (or the pseudogene TRBV3-2); 7 positions match TRBD2. The V segment lost 4 bases and the J segment 2 bases; nucleotides outside the gene matches: 8. Germline CDR1 and CDR2: LGHDT and YNNKEL (reference sequence). This CDR3 has 15 amino acids. CDR3 protein: CASSRSTGGAYEQYF. Here the CDR3 DNA reads TGTGCCAGCAGCCGGTCTACGGGAGGTGCCTACGAGCAGTACTTC.

The chain couples TRBV9 to TRBJ2-1, with 7 positions matching TRBD1. CDR1 is SGDLS and CDR2 is YYNGEE in the germline V gene. With V trimmed by 6 bases and J by 0 bases, 6 bases remained unmatched. The CDR3 length is 15 residues. The CDR3: CASNSQGSSYNEQFF. In nucleotides, the CDR3 is TGTGCCAGCAACTCACAGGGGAGCTCCTACAATGAGCAGTTCTTC.

In this sample, this clone turned up once. The V gene is TRBV10-1, the J gene TRBJ2-7, with D tentatively TRBD2 (6 bases). This CDR3 is 14 amino acids long. V lost 5 bases and J lost 2, with 13 bases in between. Germline V gene data show CDR1 as WNHNN and CDR2 as SYGVQD (reference sequence). The CDR3 protein is CASSSSSGPYEQYF. The DNA for the CDR3 is TGCGCCAGCAGTTCCAGTAGCGGACCCTACGAGCAGTACTTC.

The J gene is TRBJ1-4, the V gene TRBV27; 7 bases align to TRBD1. Trimming cost V 6 bases and J 7 bases; bases outside gene matches: 11. The CDR3 has 15 residues. Germline V gene data show CDR1 as MNHEY and CDR2 as SMNVEV (reference sequence). This chain's CDR3 is CASRDLRQGGEKLFF. The DNA of the CDR3 is TGTGCCAGCAGAGATCTTCGACAGGGTGGTGAAAAACTGTTTTTT.

The chain links TRBV19 to TRBJ2-5; D may be TRBD1 (5 bases). Per the germline V gene, CDR1 is LNHDA and CDR2 is SQIVND (reference sequence). V was clipped by 8 bases and J by 0 bases, with 16 bases between them. CDR3 length: 15 amino acids. In DNA, the CDR3 is TGTGCCAGTCGACCACAGGCACCCAACCAAGAGACCCAGTACTTC. It is translated as CASRPQAPNQETQYF.

V is TRBV19 and J is TRBJ2-3; 8 bases match TRBD1. This CDR3 comprises 17 residues. CDR1 and CDR2 from the germline V gene are LNHDA and SQIVND (reference sequence). V gave up 3 bases and J gave up 1 base; unmatched junction bases: 9. CDR3 sequence: CASSMGRGQVGTDTQYF. The DNA for the CDR3 is TGTGCCAGTAGTATGGGAAGGGGACAGGTGGGCACAGATACGCAGTATTTT. Full variable domain (remainder filled in from reference TRBV19 and TRBJ2-3): DGGITQSPKYLFRKEGQNVTLSCEQNLNHDAMYWYRQDPGQGLRLIYYSQIVNDFQKGDIAEGYSVSREKKESFPLTVTSAQKNPTAFYLCASSMGRGQVGTDTQYFGPGTRLTVL.

The chain employs TRBV3-1 (or the pseudogene TRBV3-2) and TRBJ2-7; 9 bases agree with TRBD1. Germline loops: CDR1 LGHDT, CDR2 YNNKEL (reference sequence). The CDR3 loop spans 16 amino acids. With V trimmed by 4 bases and J by 3 bases, 10 bases remained unmatched. CDR3 in amino acids: CASSPLGGQGNYEQYF. Written as DNA, the CDR3 is TGTGCCAGCAGCCCTTTAGGTGGACAGGGGAACTACGAGCAGTACTTC.

The chain uses TRBV19 and TRBJ2-1, with TRBD2 identical over 15 bases. After removal of 4 bases from V and 9 bases from J, the junction contained 4 bases not matched to a gene. The CDR3 is 15 residues long. In germline, CDR1 is LNHDA, CDR2 SQIVND (reference sequence). As DNA, the CDR3 is TGTGCCAGTAGTACGGGACTAGCGGGAGGTGGTGAGCAGTTCTTC. Its translation is CASSTGLAGGGEQFF.

This clone was recorded once. The V gene is TRBV21-1, the J gene TRBJ2-3; the table's TRBD2 call for D was not verified on the DNA. TRBV21-1 is listed as a pseudogene. This CDR3 region has 20 residues. CDR3 amino acids: CASSKKAPGLAGEWPDTQYF. The CDR3 nucleotides read TGTGCCAGCAGCAAAAAAGCACCGGGACTAGCGGGAGAGTGGCCAGATACGCAGTATTTT.

The genes are TRBV5-4 and TRBJ2-1, with TRBD2 as a possible D gene (5 bases). This CDR3 is 17 amino acids long. The germline gives CDR1 SGHNT, CDR2 YYREEE (reference sequence). V lost 3 bases, J lost 3 bases, and 19 bases lay in between. The CDR3, as DNA: TGTGCCAGCAGCTCAAGGACTGGTACCGGCTACTACAATGAGCAGTTCTTC. Amino acid sequence: CASSSRTGTGYYNEQFF.

The rearrangement joins TRBV30 to TRBJ2-2; 8 nucleotides agree with TRBD2. In germline, CDR1 is GTSNPN, CDR2 SVGIG (reference sequence). J gave up 4 bases and V 4 bases, and 5 bases lay outside the gene matches. This CDR3 has 14 amino acids. CDR3 nucleotide sequence: TGTGCCTGGAACAGCGGGAGACCCACCGGGGAGCTGTTTTTT. Protein product: CAWNSGRPTGELFF.